The rows below give T cell receptor beta chains drawn from one sample of a study of cytomegalovirus exposure and HLA in healthy donors. Using immunoSEQ multiplex PCR, the repertoire was profiled, and TCRdb retains in-frame clones only, with some absent. The data hold 120,000 or so clones, with 81% observed a single time. The sample consisted of PBMCs. These receptors came from a woman aged 40-49 years in good health and CMV-seronegative. The CDR3 runs from the conserved cysteine through the conserved F or W. A D gene is named only where the DNA matches it firmly. Clone size is given for some rows only: seen once, a few or many times, or a class if the clone is expanded.

J gene	V gene	clone size	D gene	CDR3 protein	CDR3 DNA
TRBJ1-5	TRBV28	NA	NA	CASSPRDSQHF	TGCGCCAGCAGCCCCCGGGATTCCCAGCATTTT
TRBJ1-1	TRBV7-9	NA	TRBD1	CASTWTGDQNTEAFF	TGTGCCAGCACCTGGACAGGGGATCAGAACACTGAAGCTTTCTTT
TRBJ2-3	TRBV19	NA	TRBD1	CASRGQGGGTDTQYF	TGTGCCAGTAGGGGACAGGGAGGGGGCACAGATACGCAGTATTTT
TRBJ2-2	TRBV6-4	NA	NA	CASSELEDTGELFF	TGTGCCAGCAGTGAGTTGGAGGACACCGGGGAGCTGTTTTTT
TRBJ1-1	TRBV5-6	few	TRBD1	CASSFYRGSEAFF	TGTGCCAGCAGCTTTTACAGGGGTAGTGAAGCTTTCTTT
TRBJ2-2	TRBV19	NA	TRBD2	CASTPREVGVAGELFF	TGTGCCAGTACCCCCCGGGAGGTGGGAGTCGCCGGGGAGCTGTTTTTT
TRBJ1-1	TRBV4-1	NA	NA	CASSQDRVNTEAFF	TGCGCCAGCAGCCAAGACAGGGTGAACACTGAAGCTTTCTTT
TRBJ1-5	TRBV30	NA	NA	CAWSLSGGDQPQHF	TGTGCCTGGAGTCTAAGCGGGGGGGATCAGCCCCAGCATTTT
TRBJ2-1	TRBV28	NA	NA	CASNYRGGPNEQFF	TGTGCCAGCAATTATAGGGGGGGCCCCAATGAGCAGTTCTTC
TRBJ1-5	TRBV11-2	NA	NA	CASSPGLQPQHF	TGTGCCAGCAGCCCCGGACTCCAGCCCCAGCATTTT
TRBJ2-1	TRBV4-2	NA	NA	CASSHQSGLANEQFF	TGTGCCAGCAGCCACCAATCGGGACTTGCCAATGAGCAGTTCTTC
TRBJ2-3	TRBV13	NA	NA	CASREWGRTTDTQYF	TGTGCCAGCAGGGAATGGGGGCGGACCACAGATACGCAGTATTTT
TRBJ1-1	TRBV11-3	NA	TRBD1	CASSLVSGGGTEAFF	TGTGCCAGCAGCTTAGTTTCAGGGGGAGGCACTGAAGCTTTCTTT
TRBJ2-7	TRBV28	NA	NA	CASSSRYEQYF	TGTGCCAGCAGCTCCCGCTACGAGCAGTACTTC
TRBJ1-3	TRBV29-1	NA	NA	CSVETGEPGNTIYF	TGCAGCGTTGAGACAGGTGAACCGGGAAACACCATATATTTT
TRBJ1-1	TRBV6-6	few	NA	CASSYSREEAFF	TGTGCCAGCAGTTACTCGAGAGAGGAAGCTTTCTTT
TRBJ1-2	TRBV15	NA	NA	CATSRAAGFNGYTF	TGTGCCACCAGCAGAGCCGCAGGTTTTAATGGCTACACCTTC
TRBJ1-1	TRBV5-8	few	TRBD1	CASSRRQGAGTEAFF	TGTGCCAGCAGCCGCAGACAGGGTGCAGGAACTGAAGCTTTCTTT
TRBJ2-7	TRBV5-1	NA	TRBD2	CASSLVAGEGGYEQYF	TGCGCCAGCAGCTTGGTAGCGGGAGAGGGAGGATACGAGCAGTACTTC
TRBJ2-5	TRBV9	NA	NA	CASSPKIGSLQETQYF	TGTGCCAGCAGCCCAAAAATCGGGAGTCTTCAAGAGACCCAGTACTTC
TRBJ2-5	TRBV7-9	NA	NA	CASSSGETQYF	TGTGCCAGCAGCTCAGGAGAGACCCAGTACTTC
TRBJ1-1	TRBV28	NA	NA	CASSEGLMNTEAFF	TGTGCCAGCAGTGAGGGCCTCATGAACACTGAAGCTTTCTTT
TRBJ1-2	TRBV10-3	NA	TRBD1	CAISGGQQNYYGYTF	TGTGCCATCAGTGGGGGACAGCAAAACTACTATGGCTACACCTTC
TRBJ2-5	TRBV30	NA	NA	CAWSGGRRETQYF	TGTGCCTGGAGCGGGGGTCGGAGGGAGACCCAGTACTTC
TRBJ2-2	TRBV7-2	NA	NA	CASSLWRGYTGELFF	TGTGCCAGCAGCTTATGGCGGGGTTACACCGGGGAGCTGTTTTTT
TRBJ1-2	TRBV5-8	NA	TRBD1	CASSSLPGQAIYGYTF	TGTGCCAGCAGTTCCTTACCGGGACAGGCCATTTATGGCTACACCTTC
TRBJ2-5	TRBV30	NA	NA	CAWSPRSLPQETQYF	TGTGCCTGGAGTCCGAGGTCCTTGCCACAAGAGACCCAGTACTTC
TRBJ2-2	TRBV7-9	NA	TRBD1	CASSLAGQGSGELFF	TGTGCCAGCAGCTTAGCTGGACAGGGATCCGGGGAGCTGTTTTTT
TRBJ2-1	TRBV5-1	NA	TRBD2	CASSPGSGRNEQFF	TGCGCCAGCAGCCCTGGCAGCGGGAGAAATGAGCAGTTCTTC
TRBJ2-1	TRBV28	NA	TRBD1	CASSFQGAYNEQFF	TGTGCCAGCAGTTTCCAGGGGGCCTACAATGAGCAGTTCTTC
TRBJ2-2	TRBV7-3	NA	NA	CASSLDRGELFF	TGTGCCAGCAGCTTAGACAGGGGGGAGCTGTTTTTT
TRBJ2-5	TRBV11-2	NA	TRBD2	CASSLLLGLAGDRIETQYF	TGTGCCAGCAGCTTACTCCTCGGACTAGCGGGAGATCGTATAGAGACCCAGTACTTC
TRBJ2-5	TRBV7-9	NA	NA	CASSLGPGQKETQYF	TGTGCCAGCAGCTTAGGACCTGGACAGAAAGAGACCCAGTACTTC
TRBJ2-1	TRBV5-1	NA	NA	CASSLAGVSSEQFF	TGCGCCAGCAGCTTGGCCGGGGTGAGTAGTGAGCAGTTCTTC
TRBJ2-5	TRBV23-1	NA	TRBD1	CASSQGTGLQETQYF	TGCGCCAGCAGTCAAGGGACAGGACTACAAGAGACCCAGTACTTC
TRBJ1-1	TRBV7-3	NA	NA	CASNLGGENTEAFF	TGTGCCAGCAACCTGGGGGGGGAGAACACTGAAGCTTTCTTT
TRBJ2-7	TRBV7-9	NA	NA	CASRPGGPTVEQYF	TGTGCCAGCAGGCCCGGGGGACCCACCGTCGAGCAGTACTTC
TRBJ1-2	TRBV6-5	NA	TRBD1	CASSPTGGAGGYTF	TGTGCCAGCAGCCCCACAGGGGGCGCGGGTGGCTACACCTTC
TRBJ2-1	TRBV30	once	TRBD1	CAWRTGQGKDEQFF	TGTGCCTGGAGAACAGGACAGGGAAAAGATGAGCAGTTCTTC
TRBJ1-2	TRBV6-6	NA	NA	CASTIDSASPTHF	TGTGCCAGCACCATTGATTCCGCATCGCCTACTCACTTC
TRBJ1-1	TRBV5-1	NA	NA	CASSWAGSPNTEAFF	TGCGCCAGCAGCTGGGCAGGCTCCCCGAACACTGAAGCTTTCTTT
TRBJ2-7	TRBV9	NA	NA	CASSVGNNYEQYF	TGTGCCAGCAGCGTCGGGAATAACTACGAGCAGTACTTC
TRBJ1-3	TRBV28	NA	NA	CASSSTGNGNTIYF	TGTGCCAGCAGTTCCACAGGGAATGGAAACACCATATATTTT
TRBJ1-5	TRBV6-1	NA	TRBD1	CASSEALTGGFDQPQHF	TGTGCCAGCAGTGAAGCTCTGACAGGGGGCTTTGATCAGCCCCAGCATTTT
TRBJ2-5	TRBV25-1	NA	NA	CASSELAWAGGETQYF	TGTGCCAGCAGTGAATTAGCCTGGGCAGGAGGAGAGACCCAGTACTTC
TRBJ1-5	TRBV18	NA	NA	CASSSTVSEPQHF	TGTGCCAGCTCATCCACCGTGTCGGAGCCCCAGCATTTT
TRBJ2-2	TRBV29-1	NA	TRBD2	CSVEERGGRTGELFF	TGCAGCGTTGAAGAGCGGGGGGGCCGCACCGGGGAGCTGTTTTTT
TRBJ1-1	TRBV7-9	NA	NA	CASSPTGTLGGTEAFF	TGTGCCAGCAGCCCGACCGGAACTCTAGGGGGTACTGAAGCTTTCTTT
TRBJ2-2	TRBV7-2	NA	NA	CASRLEVNTGELFF	TGTGCCAGCAGATTGGAGGTTAACACCGGGGAGCTGTTTTTT
TRBJ1-1	TRBV5-4	few	NA	CASGRGNTEAFF	TGTGCCAGCGGGAGGGGGAACACTGAAGCTTTCTTT